Sequencing of this T cell receptor beta chain was carried out in a study of vaccination and CD4 T cells after COVID-19. The study sequenced cultured CD4+ T cell DNA using the Oncomine TCR Beta short-read assay. One entry per CDR3 protein, called by TCRdb with MiXCR from the PCR reads. The data hold about 12,000 distinct CDR3 sequences, with roughly 61% observed a single time. Treatment of the sample: roughly 11-day PBMC culture with coronavirus spike peptide pools or control peptides (ViraFEST assay). Expanded clonotypes were found by TCR sequencing after peptide-pool stimulation (ViraFEST). This clonotype was picked up one time. The antigen is undetermined. Trimming cost V 7 bases and J 8 bases, with 11 bases left between them. Germline CDR1 and CDR2: LNHDA and SQIVND (reference sequence). The CDR3 runs 11 residues. Study results and limitations: A median approximately 86% of convalescent patients' SARS-CoV-2-reactive clones emerged only after vaccination.

Sample: CD4+ T cells from blood, cultured in vitro. V and J are TRBV19 and TRBJ1-2; possible D gene TRBD1, 6 bases. This TCR was sampled from a human donor who had recovered from COVID-19. CDR3 in amino acids: CASTKGEGYTF. The CDR3 nucleotides read TGTGCCAGTACTAAGGGGGAAGGCTACACCTTC.